This T cell receptor beta chain was obtained from a study of control samples from healthy donors and cancer patients. Method: immunoSEQ multiplex PCR; TCRdb's copy keeps in-frame clones and lacks some. In the table there are 130,000 or so clones, nearly 90% of which are singletons. Germline-derived CDR1 and CDR2 are SGHRS and YFSETQ. The junction had 10 bases not matched to a gene; V was cut back by 3 bases and J by 9 bases. The CDR3 has 15 residues. This receptor was taken from a man between 45 and 60 years old with head and neck cancer. The V gene is TRBV5-1, the J gene TRBJ2-7; 12 nucleotides match TRBD2. Input material: PBMCs. The CDR3: CASSSGLAGLTGQYF. For the CDR3, the DNA is TGCGCCAGCAGCTCGGGACTAGCGGGTCTCACCGGGCAGTACTTC.